This T cell receptor beta chain is from a study of CD4 T cells in relation to SARS-CoV-2 and coronaviruses. About the research overall: TCR beta CDR3s were sequenced after roughly 10-day antigen culture of PBMCs. The negative reference was HIV-1 Nef peptide pool or peptide-free culture.

As concerns this clone: What it recognizes is unknown. The junction shows a germline mismatch at one end, possibly a read error.

The method was immunoSEQ multiplex PCR; TCRdb's version includes in-frame clones alone and lacks a portion of them. The sample contains more than 20,000 clones, 65% to 80% of which appear only once. The unexposed donors gave CD4+ T cells in about 2011-2018, prior to COVID-19. After less than 11 days of culture, CD4+ T cells were isolated. The CDR3 runs to 16 residues. Germline lookup yields CDR1 SGHTA and CDR2 FQGNSA. Sequenced material: CD4+ T cells from PBMCs, cultured in vitro. This sequence joins TRBV7-2 and TRBJ1-3; the D is unclear. The receptor's source is a human donor in good health. The CDR3 reads CASRLGLSSSGNTIYF. DNA of the CDR3: TGTGCCAGCCGCTTAGGACTCTCGAGCTCTGGAAACACCATATATTTT.